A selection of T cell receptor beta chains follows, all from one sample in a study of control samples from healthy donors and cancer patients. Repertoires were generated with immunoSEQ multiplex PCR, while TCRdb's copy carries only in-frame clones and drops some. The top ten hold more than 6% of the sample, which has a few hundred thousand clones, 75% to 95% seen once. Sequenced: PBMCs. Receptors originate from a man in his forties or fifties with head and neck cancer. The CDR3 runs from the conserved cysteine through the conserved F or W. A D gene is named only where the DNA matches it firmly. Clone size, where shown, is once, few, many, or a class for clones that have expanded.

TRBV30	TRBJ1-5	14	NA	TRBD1	CAWGGTGSYQPQHF	TGTGCCTGGGGGGGGACAGGGTCTTATCAGCCCCAGCATTTT
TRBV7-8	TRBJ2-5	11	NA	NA	CASSLQETQYF	TGTGCCAGCAGCCTGCAAGAGACCCAGTACTTC
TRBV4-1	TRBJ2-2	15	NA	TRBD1	CASSRRTGGTGELFF	TGCGCCAGCAGCCGGCGGACAGGGGGGACCGGGGAGCTGTTTTTT
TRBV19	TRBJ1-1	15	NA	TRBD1	CASPLGTGEGIEAFF	TGTGCCAGTCCGCTAGGAACAGGGGAGGGCATTGAAGCTTTCTTT
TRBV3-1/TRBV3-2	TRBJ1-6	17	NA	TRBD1	CASSQGVVFTGVSPLHF	TGTGCCAGCAGCCAAGGTGTGGTTTTCACAGGGGTATCACCCCTCCACTTT
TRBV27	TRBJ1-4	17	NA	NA	CASTHKKSVATNEKLFF	TGTGCCAGCACCCATAAGAAGTCAGTTGCAACTAATGAAAAACTGTTTTTT
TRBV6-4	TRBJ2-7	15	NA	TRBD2	CASSAERGAPYEQYF	TGTGCCAGCAGTGCGGAGCGGGGGGCGCCCTACGAGCAGTACTTC
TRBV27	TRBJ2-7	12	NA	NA	CATRDFAYEQYF	TGTGCCACCCGGGACTTTGCCTACGAGCAGTACTTC
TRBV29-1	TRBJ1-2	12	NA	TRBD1	CSAPGQAGGYTF	TGCAGCGCTCCCGGACAGGCTGGTGGCTACACCTTC
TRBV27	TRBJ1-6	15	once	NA	CASSLLGTAGSPLHF	TGTGCCAGCAGTTTGTTAGGGACGGCCGGTTCACCCCTCCACTTT
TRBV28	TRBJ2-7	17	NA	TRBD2	CASRGTSAGGTPYEQYF	TGTGCCAGCAGGGGGACGTCAGCGGGAGGAACCCCCTACGAGCAGTACTTC
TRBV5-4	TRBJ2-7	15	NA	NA	CASNPGLTRGSEQYF	TGTGCCAGCAACCCGGGACTTACGAGGGGCTCCGAGCAGTACTTC
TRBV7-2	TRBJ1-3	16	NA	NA	CASSLASRFSGNTIYF	TGTGCCAGCAGCTTAGCTTCACGGTTCTCTGGAAACACCATATATTTT
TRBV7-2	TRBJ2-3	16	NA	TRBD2	CASSLDTSGGAHTQYF	TGTGCCAGCAGCTTAGATACTAGCGGGGGGGCTCATACGCAGTATTTT
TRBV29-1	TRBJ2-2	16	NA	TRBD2	CSAVLAGGPETGELFF	TGCAGCGCCGTTCTAGCGGGAGGGCCTGAGACCGGGGAGCTGTTTTTT
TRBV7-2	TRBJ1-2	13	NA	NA	CASSGSLNYGYTF	TGTGCCAGCAGTGGTTCTCTTAACTATGGCTACACCTTC
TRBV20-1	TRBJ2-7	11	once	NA	CSASRVYEQYF	TGCAGTGCTAGCCGGGTCTACGAGCAGTACTTC
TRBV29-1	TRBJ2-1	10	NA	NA	CSARVNEQFF	TGCAGCGCTAGGGTTAATGAGCAGTTCTTC
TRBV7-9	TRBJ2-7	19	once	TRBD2	CASHPGGTSGRDAHYEQYF	TGTGCCAGCCACCCGGGCGGGACTAGCGGGAGGGATGCCCACTACGAGCAGTACTTC
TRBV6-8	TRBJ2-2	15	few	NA	CASSYPRVVMQKLFF	TGTGCCAGCAGTTACCCCCGCGTTGTGATGCAGAAGCTGTTTTTT
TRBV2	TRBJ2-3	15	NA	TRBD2	CASSTSGRAGDTQYF	TGTGCCAGCAGTACTAGCGGGAGGGCAGGAGATACGCAGTATTTT
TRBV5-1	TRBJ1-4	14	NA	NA	CASSLEGPGEKLFF	TGCGCCAGCAGCTTGGAGGGCCCGGGGGAAAAACTGTTTTTT
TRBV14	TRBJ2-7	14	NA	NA	CASYFGDTTYEQYF	TGTGCCAGCTACTTCGGGGACACAACCTACGAGCAGTACTTC
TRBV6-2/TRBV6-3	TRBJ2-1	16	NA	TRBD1	CASSYTGQGSYNEQFF	TGTGCCAGCAGTTACACCGGACAGGGCTCCTACAATGAGCAGTTCTTC
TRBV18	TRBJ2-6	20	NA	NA	CASSPQTDGGLVAGANVLTF	TGTGCCAGCTCACCTCAAACGGACGGGGGGCTCGTGGCTGGGGCCAACGTCCTGACTTTC
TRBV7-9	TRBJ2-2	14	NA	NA	CASSRELGTGELFF	TGTGCCAGCAGCCGAGAGCTGGGCACCGGGGAGCTGTTTTTT
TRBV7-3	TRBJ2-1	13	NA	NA	CASSIPASTEQFF	TGTGCCAGCAGCATTCCCGCTAGTACTGAGCAGTTCTTC
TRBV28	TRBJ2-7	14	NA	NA	CASSFPGMAYEQYF	TGTGCCAGCAGTTTCCCAGGGATGGCCTACGAGCAGTACTTC
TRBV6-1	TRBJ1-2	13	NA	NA	CASSEVRGTGYTF	TGTGCCAGCAGTGAAGTAAGGGGGACTGGCTACACCTTC
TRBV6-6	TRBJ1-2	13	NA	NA	CASSYSAGDGYTF	TGTGCCAGCAGTTACTCAGCAGGGGATGGCTACACCTTC
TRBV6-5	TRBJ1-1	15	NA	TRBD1	CASSPDRPRNTEAFF	TGTGCCAGCAGTCCGGACAGGCCTAGGAACACTGAAGCTTTCTTT
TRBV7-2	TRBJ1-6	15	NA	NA	CASSLNGLRGSPLHF	TGTGCCAGCAGCTTAAACGGGTTAAGGGGGTCACCCCTCCACTTT
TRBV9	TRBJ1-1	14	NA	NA	CASSVGQMYTEAFF	TGTGCCAGCAGCGTAGGTCAAATGTACACTGAAGCTTTCTTT
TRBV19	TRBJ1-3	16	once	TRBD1	CASSTRRGDAGNTIYF	TGTGCCAGTAGTACCCGCAGGGGGGACGCTGGAAACACCATATATTTT
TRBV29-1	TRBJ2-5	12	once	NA	CSAGDLQETQYF	TGCAGCGCTGGGGACCTCCAAGAGACCCAGTACTTC
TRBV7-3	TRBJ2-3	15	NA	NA	CASSPGWRNTDTQYF	TGTGCCAGCAGCCCAGGGTGGAGGAACACAGATACGCAGTATTTT
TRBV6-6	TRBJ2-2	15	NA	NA	CASSYSKGSTGELFF	TGTGCCAGCAGTTACTCAAAGGGGAGCACCGGGGAGCTGTTTTTT
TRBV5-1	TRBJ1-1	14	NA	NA	CASSLDRVNTEAFF	TGCGCCAGCAGCTTAGATCGTGTGAACACTGAAGCTTTCTTT
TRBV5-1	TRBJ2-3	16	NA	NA	CASSLWGKGGTDTQYF	TGCGCCAGCAGCTTGTGGGGGAAAGGGGGCACAGATACGCAGTATTTT
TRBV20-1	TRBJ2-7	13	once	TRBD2	CSASTEAGYEQYF	TGCAGTGCTAGTACGGAAGCGGGGTACGAGCAGTACTTC
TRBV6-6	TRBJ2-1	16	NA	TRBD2	CASHPASGGSYNEQFF	TGTGCCAGCCACCCAGCTAGCGGGGGTTCCTACAATGAGCAGTTCTTC
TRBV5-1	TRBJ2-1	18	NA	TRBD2	CASSFGFIAGGLGNEQFF	TGCGCCAGCAGCTTTGGCTTCATAGCGGGGGGCCTGGGTAATGAGCAGTTCTTC
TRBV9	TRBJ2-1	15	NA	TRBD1	CASSVGTGGFGEQFF	TGTGCCAGCAGCGTAGGGACAGGGGGTTTCGGTGAGCAGTTCTTC
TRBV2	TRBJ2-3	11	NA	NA	CASQGGGTQYF	TGTGCCAGCCAGGGGGGTGGTACGCAGTATTTT